The 32 T cell receptor beta chains given below trace back to one sample, sequenced in a study of PD-1 blockade in classical Hodgkin lymphoma. Data came from immunoSEQ multiplex PCR; TCRdb stores just in-frame clones and leaves some out. The sample lists approximately 27,000 clones, 85% to 90% occurring once. Relapses following autologous stem cell transplantation were seen in all patients, with brentuximab vedotin exposure varying. The sequenced sample was peripheral blood mononuclear cells (PBMCs), obtained at baseline. These receptors were collected from a human donor with classical Hodgkin lymphoma.

The chain has TRBV5-6 and TRBJ2-5, with D maybe TRBD1 (6 bases). V was cut by 4 bases and J by 4 bases, with 14 bases left in between. The CDR3 spans 14 residues. Germline values: CDR1 SGHDT, CDR2 YYEEEE. The CDR3 protein is CASSLQQGRETQYF. CDR3 in DNA: TGTGCCAGCAGCCTACAACAGGGCAGAGAGACCCAGTACTTC.

This clone occurred once. CDR3 coding DNA: TGTGCCAGCAGTTCGACAGGGAGCTCTGGAAACACCATATATTTT. Protein product: CASSSTGSSGNTIYF. The gene calls are TRBV6-6 and TRBJ1-3, with 7 bases aligning to TRBD1. The germline gives CDR1 MNHNY, CDR2 SVGAGI (reference sequence). The junction had 3 bases not matched to a gene; V was cut back by 4 bases and J by 0 bases. The CDR3 spans 15 residues.

The count of this clone is one. V is TRBV10-3 and J is TRBJ2-1, with 11 nucleotides matching TRBD2. The length of the CDR3 is 16 residues. Germline V gives CDR1 ENHRY, CDR2 SYGVKD. V shed 0 bases, J shed 4 bases, and the junction held 2 bases outside the gene matches. CDR3 residues: CAISESPSGGYNEQFF. The CDR3 nucleotides are TGTGCCATCAGTGAGTCTCCTAGCGGGGGGTACAATGAGCAGTTCTTC.

This clone occurred once. The gene calls are TRBV5-5 and TRBJ2-5, with 15 bases fitting TRBD2. CDR3 size: 17 residues. V shed 4 bases, J shed 3 bases, and the junction held 7 bases outside the gene matches. Per germline, CDR1 SGHKS and CDR2 YYEKEE (reference sequence). In nucleotides, the CDR3 is TGTGCCAGCAGCCTGCCAGGGACTAGCGGGGGGAAAGAGACCCAGTACTTC. It yields the protein CASSLPGTSGGKETQYF.

The CDR3 protein is CASSLNGYSNQPQHF. CDR3 sequence (DNA): TGCGCCAGCAGCTTGAACGGCTATAGCAATCAGCCCCAGCATTTT. This chain connects TRBV5-1 to TRBJ1-5; D uncertain. The CDR3 has 15 amino acids. Trimming took off 1 base at V and 0 bases at J, with 8 bases between the two ends. CDR1 and CDR2 from the germline V gene are SGHRS and YFSETQ.

The V call is TRBV5-1, the J call TRBJ1-1; 9 bases line up with TRBD1. The CDR3 runs to 16 residues. V was clipped by 7 bases and J by 4 bases; unmatched bases: 14. From germline, CDR1 is SGHRS and CDR2 YFSETQ. The CDR3 nucleotides are TGCGCCAGCGCGCCCTCCGGGACAGGGAAGGGCACTGAAGCTTTCTTT. Protein product: CASAPSGTGKGTEAFF. The whole variable domain, filled in from reference TRBV5-1 and TRBJ1-1, reads KAGVTQTPRYLIKTRGQQVTLSCSPISGHRSVSWYQQTPGQGLQFLFEYFSETQRNKGNFPGRFSGRQFSNSRSEMNVSTLELGDSALYLCASAPSGTGKGTEAFFGQGTRLTVV.

This sequence joins TRBV27 and TRBJ2-1, with D maybe TRBD2 (5 bases). V gave up 5 bases and J gave up 9 bases, with 17 bases separating them. The CDR3 totals 14 residues. The germline gives CDR1 MNHEY, CDR2 SMNVEV (reference sequence). CDR3 in DNA: TGTGCCAGCAGTCCAGGACTCCCGGGGAGTGAGCAGTTCTTC. It translates to CASSPGLPGSEQFF.

The chain carries TRBV7-9 and TRBJ1-2, with a possible D match to TRBD1 (5 bases). CDR3 length: 13 residues. Between the trimmed V and J ends, which lost 5 bases and 4 bases, there was a span of 11 bases. Germline-derived CDR1 and CDR2 are SEHNR and FQNEAQ (reference sequence). CDR3 bases: TGTGCCAGCAGCCCGGGGGGAGTCTATGGCTACACCTTC. It codes for CASSPGGVYGYTF.

This chain joins TRBV21-1 and TRBJ2-5; the table's D call, TRBD1, has no DNA check behind it. TRBV21-1 is a known pseudogene. The CDR3 is made up of 14 amino acids. CDR3 sequence reads: CATDPTGLQETQYF. The DNA for the CDR3 is TGTGCCACGGACCCGACAGGGTTACAAGAGACCCAGTACTTC.

The V gene is TRBV5-1, the J gene TRBJ2-5; D remains ambiguous. Germline V gives CDR1 SGHRS, CDR2 YFSETQ. V was shortened by 0 bases and J by 3 bases, with 9 bases between the two germline ends. The CDR3 is made up of 14 amino acids. The CDR3 sequence: CASSLVATKETQYF. The CDR3 coding sequence is TGCGCCAGCAGCTTGGTGGCGACAAAAGAGACCCAGTACTTC.

The V and J genes are TRBV7-9 and TRBJ2-5; TRBD2 might be the D (5 bases). Trimming took 5 bases from V and 9 from J, leaving 19 bases between them. The CDR3 is 14 residues long. Germline V lookup: CDR1 SEHNR, CDR2 FQNEAQ (reference sequence). The CDR3 protein is CASSRDMGRSAQYF. For the CDR3, the DNA is TGTGCCAGCAGCCGGGATATGGGTCGGTCGGCCCAGTACTTC.

In this sample, this clone turned up once. This chain joins TRBV10-2 and TRBJ2-2, with a possible D match to TRBD1 (7 bases). The CDR3 has 15 amino acids. V lost 8 bases and J lost 7, with 20 bases in between. In germline, CDR1 is WSHSY, CDR2 SAAADI. CDR3 sequence: CASGTPGGIYGELFF. CDR3 nucleotides: TGCGCCAGCGGGACTCCAGGGGGAATTTACGGGGAGCTGTTTTTT.

The chain carries TRBV6-6 and TRBJ1-2; no firm D call. Trimming left V 7 bases short and J 1 base short, with 19 bases between. CDR3 size: 16 residues. CDR1 and CDR2 (germline): MNHNY, SVGAGI (reference sequence). The CDR3 is CASIGITQTDNYGYTF. For the CDR3, the DNA is TGTGCCAGCATCGGGATCACACAGACGGATAACTATGGCTACACCTTC.

This chain joins TRBV7-3 and TRBJ2-1; no firm D call. V was pared by 0 bases and J by 7 bases, with 13 bases between. Germline values: CDR1 SGHTA, CDR2 FQGTGA. The CDR3 is 15 amino acids. The CDR3 nucleotides are TGTGCCAGCAGCTTAACGTTGGCTTCTGAAAATGAGCAGTTCTTC. Residues: CASSLTLASENEQFF.

This clone was seen more than once but under ten times. The genes are TRBV2 and TRBJ1-3; D call uncertain. Trimming cost V 4 bases and J 4 bases, with 14 bases left between them. The CDR3 is 15 residues long. Germline CDR1 is SNHLY and CDR2 is FYNNEI. The CDR3 region has the DNA TGTGCCAGCAGTGTTATCGGATTGGCCGGAAACACCATATATTTT. Amino acid sequence: CASSVIGLAGNTIYF.

The V call is TRBV19, the J call TRBJ2-7; 9 bases map to TRBD1. The length of the CDR3 is 15 residues. After removal of 4 bases from V and 1 base from J, the junction contained 5 bases not matched to a gene. Germline V CDR1 and CDR2: LNHDA, SQIVND (reference sequence). In DNA, the CDR3 is TGTGCCAGTAGTAGGGAACAGGGGGCATCCTACGAGCAGTACTTC. It specifies CASSREQGASYEQYF.

The chain couples TRBV4-2 to TRBJ2-5, with TRBD2 identical over 8 bases. The CDR3 loop spans 15 amino acids. Trimming removed 0 bases from V and 4 bases from J; junction bases left unmatched: 4. Germline V lookup: CDR1 LGHNA, CDR2 YNFKEQ. The CDR3 loop is CASSQDRGGSETQYF. CDR3 nucleotides: TGTGCCAGCAGCCAAGATCGCGGGGGGTCAGAGACCCAGTACTTC.

This clone was recorded only once. This rearrangement joins TRBV5-1 to TRBJ2-5; D uncertain. This CDR3 spans 13 amino acids. Per the germline V gene, CDR1 is SGHRS and CDR2 is YFSETQ. V was cut by 0 bases and J by 8 bases, with 11 bases left in between. CDR3 protein: CASSLDRWVTQYF. The DNA for the CDR3 is TGCGCCAGCAGCTTGGACAGATGGGTAACCCAGTACTTC.

The chain carries TRBV18 and TRBJ2-4; D is perhaps TRBD1 (6 bases). Trimming left V 3 bases short and J 1 base short, with 10 bases between. The length of the CDR3 is 15 residues. Per the germline V gene, CDR1 is KGHSH and CDR2 is LQKENI. CDR3 in amino acids: CASSPGAPAKNIQYF. The CDR3 nucleotides read TGTGCCAGCTCACCGGGGGCGCCGGCCAAAAACATTCAGTACTTC.

This clone appeared once. V usage is TRBV19 and J usage is TRBJ2-1; 9 bases fit TRBD1. The V gene end was trimmed by 4 bases and the J gene end by 3 bases; junction bases not matched to a gene: 7. This CDR3 has 16 amino acids. CDR1 and CDR2 (germline): LNHDA, SQIVND (reference sequence). The CDR3 loop reads CASSTSLGQGYNEQFF. The DNA of the CDR3 is TGTGCCAGTAGTACTTCGCTGGGACAGGGCTACAATGAGCAGTTCTTC.

This chain joins TRBV7-3 and TRBJ1-1; possible D gene TRBD1, 6 bases. The V gene lost 4 bases and the J gene lost 5 bases, with 11 bases spanning the gap. Germline V gives CDR1 SGHTA, CDR2 FQGTGA. This CDR3 is built from 13 residues. The CDR3 region is CASSSRGGTEAFF. CDR3 nucleotide sequence: TGTGCCAGCAGCTCCAGGGGTGGGACTGAAGCTTTCTTT.

The chain has TRBV6-6 and TRBJ2-1; TRBD1 matches at 7 bases. Germline CDR1 reads MNHNY; CDR2 reads SVGAGI (reference sequence). CDR3 length equals 16 residues. Trimming cost V 5 bases and J 0 bases; bases outside gene matches: 7. The CDR3 nucleotides read TGTGCCAGCAGTACCTCGACAGGGCCCTCCTACAATGAGCAGTTCTTC. Protein sequence: CASSTSTGPSYNEQFF.

The genes are TRBV5-1 and TRBJ2-3; D may correspond to TRBD1 or TRBD2 (6 bases each). This CDR3 has 17 residues. The germline V gene encodes CDR1 SGHRS and CDR2 YFSETQ. Trimming left V 0 bases short and J 2 bases short, with 16 bases between. CDR3 sequence reads: CASSLVLGGDNTDTQYF. The CDR3 DNA follows: TGCGCCAGCAGCTTGGTCCTGGGCGGGGACAACACAGATACGCAGTATTTT.

About this clone: In the same sample, other DNA sequences code for this CDR3. The genes are TRBV19 and TRBJ2-5, with 11 nucleotides matching TRBD2. V dropped 5 bases and J dropped 6; count of bases not matched to a gene: 11. Germline V gives CDR1 LNHDA, CDR2 SQIVND (reference sequence). The CDR3 consists of 16 residues. CDR3 in amino acids: CASSRSGGAGRQTQYF. CDR3 bases: TGTGCCAGTAGTCGTAGCGGGGGGGCGGGTCGGCAGACCCAGTACTTC.

The V call is TRBV7-9, the J call TRBJ2-7; D could derive from TRBD1 or TRBD2 (5 bases each). Per germline, CDR1 SEHNR and CDR2 FQNEAQ (reference sequence). V was trimmed by 6 bases and J by 12 bases, leaving 18 bases between them. The CDR3 runs 12 residues. CDR3 in amino acids: CASSPSGPGWYF. The CDR3 DNA follows: TGTGCCAGCAGTCCTTCGGGGCCCGGGTGGTACTTC.

This chain joins TRBV5-1 and TRBJ2-2, with 13 bases that match TRBD2. V lost 4 bases, J lost 0 bases, and 12 bases stayed unmatched. This CDR3 region has 20 residues. Germline CDR1 SGHRS, CDR2 YFSETQ. For the CDR3, the DNA is TGCGCCAGCAGCCCTGGACTAGCGGGGGTCCGGGCATCGAACACCGGGGAGCTGTTTTTT. As protein: CASSPGLAGVRASNTGELFF. Based on the CDR3 plus reference TRBV5-1 and TRBJ2-2, the full variable domain is KAGVTQTPRYLIKTRGQQVTLSCSPISGHRSVSWYQQTPGQGLQFLFEYFSETQRNKGNFPGRFSGRQFSNSRSEMNVSTLELGDSALYLCASSPGLAGVRASNTGELFFGEGSRLTVL.

The V gene is TRBV6-1, the J gene TRBJ2-5; 7 bases map to TRBD2. The germline V gene has CDR1 MNHNS and CDR2 SASEGT. The CDR3 length is 15 residues. The ends lost 3 bases at V and 0 bases at J; junction bases unmatched: 4. The CDR3 is CASSDPGGNQETQYF. The CDR3 DNA is TGTGCCAGCAGTGATCCCGGGGGGAACCAAGAGACCCAGTACTTC.

This clone was observed a single time. This chain connects TRBV5-1 to TRBJ2-5, with 7 bases that match TRBD2. The CDR3 totals 16 residues. Per germline, CDR1 SGHRS and CDR2 YFSETQ. Losses at the gene ends were 1 base for V and 5 bases for J; bases not matched to a gene: 11. CDR3 nucleotide sequence: TGCGCCAGCAGCTTGTTGCCCCAGGGTAGCGGGGAGACCCAGTACTTC. Translated, it gives CASSLLPQGSGETQYF.

The chain couples TRBV5-1 to TRBJ1-1; 8 bases are a match to TRBD1. Per germline, CDR1 SGHRS and CDR2 YFSETQ. V trimming: 0 bases; J trimming: 4 bases; junction bases outside the gene matches: 5. This CDR3 is 15 amino acids long. CDR3 in DNA: TGCGCCAGCAGCTTGGCCGGACAGGGTAGCACTGAAGCTTTCTTT. As protein: CASSLAGQGSTEAFF.

The chain uses TRBV5-1 and TRBJ1-1, with D maybe TRBD1 (5 bases). The CDR3 spans 11 residues. Trimming removed 3 bases from V and 7 bases from J, with 7 bases in between. The germline V gene encodes CDR1 SGHRS and CDR2 YFSETQ. This CDR3 reads CASSSTGEAFF. DNA for the CDR3: TGCGCCAGCAGCTCCACAGGTGAAGCTTTCTTT. Complete variable domain (other parts from reference TRBV5-1 and TRBJ1-1): KAGVTQTPRYLIKTRGQQVTLSCSPISGHRSVSWYQQTPGQGLQFLFEYFSETQRNKGNFPGRFSGRQFSNSRSEMNVSTLELGDSALYLCASSSTGEAFFGQGTRLTVV.

V is TRBV4-3 and J is TRBJ2-3; D is possibly TRBD2 (6 bases). V lost 1 base to trimming and J lost 0 bases, with 17 bases between them. The CDR3 length is 18 residues. CDR1 and CDR2 from the germline V gene are LGHNA and YSLEER. CDR3 protein: CASSQGASVGGSTDTQYF. For the CDR3, the DNA is TGCGCCAGCAGCCAAGGAGCTAGCGTGGGGGGTAGCACAGATACGCAGTATTTT.

The CDR3 spells CASSPHFQGGELFF. In DNA form, the CDR3 reads TGCGCCAGCAGCCCCCATTTTCAAGGCGGGGAGCTGTTTTTT. The V gene is TRBV4-3, the J gene TRBJ2-2; no reliable D call. Between the trimmed V and J ends, which lost 4 bases and 7 bases, there was a span of 13 bases. The V gene's germline CDR1 is LGHNA and CDR2 YSLEER. CDR3 length: 14 residues.